This T cell receptor (beta chain) was obtained from a study of CD8+ T cells in alopecia areata. CD4+ and CD8+ T cells were sorted from PBMCs stained for CD3, CD4 and CD8. With 6 bases clipped from V and 7 bases from J, the junction kept 7 bases outside the gene matches. The germline V gene encodes CDR1 SQVTM and CDR2 ANQGSEA. This CDR3 spans 14 amino acids. Extraction and reverse transcription of RNA yielded cDNA as the sequencing template. The table came from immunoSEQ multiplex PCR; TCRdb's copy has only in-frame clones and leaves some out. In the table there are more than 200,000 clones, around two thirds of which are singletons.

The input for sequencing was CD4+ T cells sorted from blood, taken at week 0. The chain has TRBV29-1 and TRBJ2-1, with TRBD2 matching 12 bases. This clonotype was obtained from a human donor with alopecia areata. The CDR3 DNA is TGCAGCGTCGAACTAGCGGGGGGCCTTAATGAGCAGTTCTTC. Translating gives CSVELAGGLNEQFF.